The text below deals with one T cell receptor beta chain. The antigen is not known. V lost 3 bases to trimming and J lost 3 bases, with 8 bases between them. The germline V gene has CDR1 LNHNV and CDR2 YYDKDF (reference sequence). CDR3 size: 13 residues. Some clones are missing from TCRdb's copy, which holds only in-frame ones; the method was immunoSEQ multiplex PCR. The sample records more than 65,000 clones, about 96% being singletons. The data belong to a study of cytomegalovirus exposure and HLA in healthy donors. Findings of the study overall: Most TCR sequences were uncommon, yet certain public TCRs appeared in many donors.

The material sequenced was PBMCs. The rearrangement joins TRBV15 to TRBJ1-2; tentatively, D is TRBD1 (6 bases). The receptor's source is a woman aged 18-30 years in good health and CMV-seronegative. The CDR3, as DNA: TGTGCCACCAGCAGGGACAGACACTATGGCTACACCTTC. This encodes CATSRDRHYGYTF.